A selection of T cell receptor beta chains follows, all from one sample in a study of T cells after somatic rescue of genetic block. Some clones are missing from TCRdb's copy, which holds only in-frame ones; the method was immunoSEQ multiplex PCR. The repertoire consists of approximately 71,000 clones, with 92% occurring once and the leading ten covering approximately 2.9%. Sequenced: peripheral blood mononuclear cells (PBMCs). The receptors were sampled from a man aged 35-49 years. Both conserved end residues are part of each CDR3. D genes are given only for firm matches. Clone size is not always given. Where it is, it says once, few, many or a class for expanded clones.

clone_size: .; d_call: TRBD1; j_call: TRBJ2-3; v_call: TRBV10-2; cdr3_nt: TGCGCCAGCAGTGAGCCGTGGACAGGGGGCGCGGTGGTTGGCACAGATACGCAGTATTTT; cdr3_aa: CASSEPWTGGAVVGTDTQYF
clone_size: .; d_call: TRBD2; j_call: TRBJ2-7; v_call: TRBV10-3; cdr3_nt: TGTGCCATCAGTGATGGGCCTAGCGGGACCCACGAGCAGTACTTC; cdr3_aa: CAISDGPSGTHEQYF
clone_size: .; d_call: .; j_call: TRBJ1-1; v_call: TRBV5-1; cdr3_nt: TGCGCCAGCACCAGCCGGGACGGACTTACTGAAGCTTTCTTT; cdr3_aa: CASTSRDGLTEAFF
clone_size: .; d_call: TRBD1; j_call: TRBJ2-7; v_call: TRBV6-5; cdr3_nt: TGTGCCAGCAGTTATCGGCCCCGGCAGGGGGCTCAGGAGCAGTACTTC; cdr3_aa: CASSYRPRQGAQEQYF
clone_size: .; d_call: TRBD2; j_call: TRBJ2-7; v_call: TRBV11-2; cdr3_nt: TGTGCCAGCAGCTTAGGGCTAGCGGTTTCCTACGAGCAGTACTTC; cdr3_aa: CASSLGLAVSYEQYF
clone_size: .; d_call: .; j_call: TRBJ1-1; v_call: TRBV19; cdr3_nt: TGTGCCAGTACTAGCCGGGGCAGGGGAGGGTACACTGAAGCTTTCTTT; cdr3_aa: CASTSRGRGGYTEAFF
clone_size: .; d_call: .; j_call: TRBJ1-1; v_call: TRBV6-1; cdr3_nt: TGTGCCAGCAGTCTGGAAACTCCTGAAGCTTTCTTT; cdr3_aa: CASSLETPEAFF
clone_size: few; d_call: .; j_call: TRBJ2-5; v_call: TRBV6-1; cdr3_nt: TGTGCCAGCAGTGAAGCGACCGGGGGCCCAGAGACCCAGTACTTC; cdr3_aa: CASSEATGGPETQYF
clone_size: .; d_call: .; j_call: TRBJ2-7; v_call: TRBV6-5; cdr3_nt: TGTGCCAGCAGGCGCAGGGGGCGGGAGGGCCCCGAGCAGTACTTC; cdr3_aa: CASRRRGREGPEQYF
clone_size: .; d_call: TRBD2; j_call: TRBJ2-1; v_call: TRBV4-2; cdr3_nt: TGTGCCAGCAGCCCCCCCGGGACTAGCGGTAGATACAATGAGCAGTTCTTC; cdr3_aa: CASSPPGTSGRYNEQFF
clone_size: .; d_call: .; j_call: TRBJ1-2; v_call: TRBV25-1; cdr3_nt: TGTGCCAGCAGTGGCTCAGCCGGCTACACCTTC; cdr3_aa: CASSGSAGYTF
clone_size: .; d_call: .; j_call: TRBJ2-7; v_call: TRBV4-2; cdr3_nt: TGTGCCAGCAGCCAAGAGGGGTCGGGACAACCCTACGAGCAGTACTTC; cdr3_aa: CASSQEGSGQPYEQYF
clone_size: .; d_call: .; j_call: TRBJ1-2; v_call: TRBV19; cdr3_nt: TGTGCCAGTAGTGTACGGGACAAGGGCTACTACACCTTC; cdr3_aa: CASSVRDKGYYTF
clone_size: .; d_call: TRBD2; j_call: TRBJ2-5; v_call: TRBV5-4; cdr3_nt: TGTGCCAGCAGCCCCCCGGGGGGTTTGCGAGAGACCCAGTACTTC; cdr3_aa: CASSPPGGLRETQYF
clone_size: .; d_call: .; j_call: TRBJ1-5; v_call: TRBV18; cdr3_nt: TGTGCCAGCTCAAAACAGGGAAGGTACCAGCCCCAGCATTTT; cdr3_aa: CASSKQGRYQPQHF
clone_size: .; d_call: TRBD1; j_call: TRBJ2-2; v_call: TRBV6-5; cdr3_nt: TGTGCCAGCAGGAAGACAGGGGCCACCGGGGAGCTGTTTTTT; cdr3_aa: CASRKTGATGELFF
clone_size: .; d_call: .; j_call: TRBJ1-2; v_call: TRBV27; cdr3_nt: TGTGCCAGCAGTTTAAGGGCAGGGATCTATGGCTACACCTTC; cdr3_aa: CASSLRAGIYGYTF